This TCR beta chain was recovered during a study of CD8 T cells in ankylosing spondylitis. General observations from the study: Significant enrichment of disease-linked clones was reportedly seen in matched ankylosing spondylitis synovial fluid. Seemingly characteristic of ankylosing spondylitis blood was a TCR beta motif consisting of several highly homologous variants. Some of the motif variants had earlier been found in reactive arthritis patients' fluid and blood.

The authors made TCR beta libraries by quantitative 5'-RACE with molecular barcodes. Each CDR3 protein gets one entry after TCRdb re-called the 5' RACE reads with MiXCR. Of roughly 470,000 distinct CDR3 sequences in the sample, about 24% were seen once. For this clonotype: Its antigen remains unknown.

Germline CDR1 reads DFQATT; CDR2 reads SNEGSKA (reference sequence). There are 14 residues in the CDR3. Trimming shortened V by 3 bases and J by 0 bases, and 9 bases separated the two germline ends. The receptor comes from a male donor with ankylosing spondylitis. The material sequenced was blood, either unsorted or a sorted T cell fraction (not recorded which). The chain employs TRBV20-1 and TRBJ2-1; D not resolved. The CDR3 reads CSARAVYSYNEQFF. CDR3 bases: TGCAGTGCTAGGGCGGTCTACTCCTACAATGAGCAGTTCTTC.